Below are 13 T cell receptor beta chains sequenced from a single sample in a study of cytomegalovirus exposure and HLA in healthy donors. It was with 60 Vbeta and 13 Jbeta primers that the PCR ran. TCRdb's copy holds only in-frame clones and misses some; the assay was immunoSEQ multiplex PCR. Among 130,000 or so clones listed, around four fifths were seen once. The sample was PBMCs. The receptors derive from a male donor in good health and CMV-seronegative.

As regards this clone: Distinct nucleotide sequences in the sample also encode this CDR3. The CDR3 nucleotides read TGTGCCAGCAGTCCTCCGGGACAGGGGGCATACGAGCAGTACTTC. It yields the protein CASSPPGQGAYEQYF. The chain combines TRBV28 with TRBJ2-7, with 12 bases identical to TRBD1. In germline, CDR1 is MDHEN, CDR2 SYDVKM. CDR3 length: 15 amino acids. V lost 5 bases to trimming and J lost 4 bases; unmatched junction nucleotides: 6.

The CDR3 coding sequence is TGTGCCAGTAAAGTGGGACTGGCTAGCAATCAGCCCCAGCATTTT. This codes for CASKVGLASNQPQHF. The chain carries TRBV19 and TRBJ1-5; a possible D gene is TRBD1 (5 bases). This CDR3 spans 15 amino acids. Trimming cost V 7 bases and J 0 bases, with 13 bases left between them. Germline CDR1 is LNHDA and CDR2 is SQIVND (reference sequence). Full variable domain (missing parts from reference TRBV19 and TRBJ1-5): DGGITQSPKYLFRKEGQNVTLSCEQNLNHDAMYWYRQDPGQGLRLIYYSQIVNDFQKGDIAEGYSVSREKKESFPLTVTSAQKNPTAFYLCASKVGLASNQPQHFGDGTRLSIL.

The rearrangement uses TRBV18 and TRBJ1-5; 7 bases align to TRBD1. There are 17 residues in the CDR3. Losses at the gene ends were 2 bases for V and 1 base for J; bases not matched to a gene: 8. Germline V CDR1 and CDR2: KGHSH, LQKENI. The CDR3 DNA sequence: TGTGCCAGCTCACCAGACAGGGATTGGGGGAGCAATCAGCCCCAGCATTTT. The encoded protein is CASSPDRDWGSNQPQHF.

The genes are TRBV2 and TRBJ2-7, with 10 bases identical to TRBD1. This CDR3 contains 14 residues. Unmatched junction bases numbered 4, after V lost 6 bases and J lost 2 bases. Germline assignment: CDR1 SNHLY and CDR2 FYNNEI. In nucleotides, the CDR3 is TGTGCCAGCAGCTCCGGGACAGGGGCCTACGAGCAGTACTTC. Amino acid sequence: CASSSGTGAYEQYF.

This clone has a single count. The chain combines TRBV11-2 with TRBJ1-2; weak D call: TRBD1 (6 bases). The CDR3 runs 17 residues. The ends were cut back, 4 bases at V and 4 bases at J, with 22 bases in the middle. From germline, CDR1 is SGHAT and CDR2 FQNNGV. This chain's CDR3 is CASSSLRTDSQPYGYTF. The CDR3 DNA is TGTGCCAGCAGCTCCCTCCGAACGGACAGCCAACCCTATGGCTACACCTTC.

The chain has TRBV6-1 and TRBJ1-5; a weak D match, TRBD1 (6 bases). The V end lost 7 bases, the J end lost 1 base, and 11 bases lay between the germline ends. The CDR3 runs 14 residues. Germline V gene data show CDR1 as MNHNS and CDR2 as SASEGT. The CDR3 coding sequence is TGTGCCAGCAATGATCAGGGGAGCAATCAGCCCCAGCATTTT. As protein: CASNDQGSNQPQHF.

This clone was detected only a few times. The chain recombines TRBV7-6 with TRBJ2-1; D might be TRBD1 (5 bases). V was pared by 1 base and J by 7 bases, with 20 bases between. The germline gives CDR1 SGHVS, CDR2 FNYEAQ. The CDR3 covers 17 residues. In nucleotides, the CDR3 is TGTGCCAGCAGCTTAGGCACTCCTAGGGGTCGACCTAATGAGCAGTTCTTC. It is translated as CASSLGTPRGRPNEQFF. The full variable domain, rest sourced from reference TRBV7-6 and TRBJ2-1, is GAGVSQSPRYKVTKRGQDVALRCDPISGHVSLYWYRQALGQGPEFLTYFNYEAQQDKSGLPNDRFSAERPEGSISTLTIQRTEQRDSAMYRCASSLGTPRGRPNEQFFGPGTRLTVL.

CDR3 bases: TGCAGTGCTAGAAAACCGGACAGTCAGTACTTC. This gives the protein CSARKPDSQYF. The chain recombines TRBV20-1 with TRBJ2-4; TRBD1 is a possible D gene (6 bases). The CDR3 loop spans 11 amino acids. Germline CDR1 DFQATT, CDR2 SNEGSKA (reference sequence). Trimming pared 2 bases from V and 12 bases from J, leaving 11 bases between.

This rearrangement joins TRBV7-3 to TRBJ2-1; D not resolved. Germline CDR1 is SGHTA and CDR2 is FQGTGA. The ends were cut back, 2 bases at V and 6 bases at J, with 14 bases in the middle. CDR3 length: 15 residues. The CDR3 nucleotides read TGTGCCAGCAGCTTAGGGCGAAGAGAGTCCAATGAGCAGTTCTTC. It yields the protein CASSLGRRESNEQFF.

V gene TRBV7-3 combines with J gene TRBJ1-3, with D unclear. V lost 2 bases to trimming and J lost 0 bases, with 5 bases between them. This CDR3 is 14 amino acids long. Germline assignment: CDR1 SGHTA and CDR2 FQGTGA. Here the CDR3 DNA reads TGTGCCAGCAGCTTAGGCAACTCTGGAAACACCATATATTTT. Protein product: CASSLGNSGNTIYF.

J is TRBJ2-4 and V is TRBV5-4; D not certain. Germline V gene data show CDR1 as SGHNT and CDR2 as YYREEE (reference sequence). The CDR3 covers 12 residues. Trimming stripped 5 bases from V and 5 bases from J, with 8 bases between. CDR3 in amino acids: CASSNRENIQYF. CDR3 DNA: TGTGCCAGCAGTAACCGGGAAAACATTCAGTACTTC.

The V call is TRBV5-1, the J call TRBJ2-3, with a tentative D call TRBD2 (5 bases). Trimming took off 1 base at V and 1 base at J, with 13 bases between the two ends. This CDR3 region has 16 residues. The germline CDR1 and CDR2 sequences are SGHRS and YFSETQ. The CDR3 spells CASSLSWTGGTDTQYF. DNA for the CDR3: TGCGCCAGCAGCTTGAGCTGGACTGGGGGCACAGATACGCAGTATTTT.

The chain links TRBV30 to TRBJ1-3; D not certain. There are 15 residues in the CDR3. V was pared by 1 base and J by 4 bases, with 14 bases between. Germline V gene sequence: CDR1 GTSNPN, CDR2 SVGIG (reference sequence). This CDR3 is CAWSDRLRLGNTIYF. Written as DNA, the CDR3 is TGTGCCTGGAGTGACCGACTGCGTCTAGGAAACACCATATATTTT.